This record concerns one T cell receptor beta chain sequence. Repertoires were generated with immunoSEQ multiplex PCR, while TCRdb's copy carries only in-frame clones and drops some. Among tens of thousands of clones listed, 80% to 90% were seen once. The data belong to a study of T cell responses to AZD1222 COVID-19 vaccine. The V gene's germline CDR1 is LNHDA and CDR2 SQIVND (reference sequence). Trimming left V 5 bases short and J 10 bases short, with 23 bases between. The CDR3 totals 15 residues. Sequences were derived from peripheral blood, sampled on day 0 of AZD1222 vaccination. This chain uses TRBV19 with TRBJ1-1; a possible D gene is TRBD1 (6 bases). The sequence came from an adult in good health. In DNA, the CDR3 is TGTGCCAGTAGTTCCGCCGCCGACAGGAATAAGGGAGCTTTCTTT. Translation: CASSSAADRNKGAFF.